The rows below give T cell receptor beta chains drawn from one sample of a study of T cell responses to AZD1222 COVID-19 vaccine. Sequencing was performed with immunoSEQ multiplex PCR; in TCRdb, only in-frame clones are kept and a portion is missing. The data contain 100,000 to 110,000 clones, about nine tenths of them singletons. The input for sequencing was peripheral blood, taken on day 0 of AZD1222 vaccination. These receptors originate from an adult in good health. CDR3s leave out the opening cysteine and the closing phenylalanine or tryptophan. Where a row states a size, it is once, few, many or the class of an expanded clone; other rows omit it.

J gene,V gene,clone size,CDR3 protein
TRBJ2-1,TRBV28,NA,ASSPPVAGDYNEQF
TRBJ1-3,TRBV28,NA,ASSLGGNTIY
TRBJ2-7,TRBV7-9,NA,ASSLDRGQEQY
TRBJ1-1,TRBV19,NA,ASRPRTELMNTEAF
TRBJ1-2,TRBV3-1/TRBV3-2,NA,ASSFRGGGYT
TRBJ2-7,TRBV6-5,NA,ASSRSSEQY
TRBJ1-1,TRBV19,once,ASSTPGHWKTEAF
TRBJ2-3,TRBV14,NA,ASSEPSLGGTDTQY
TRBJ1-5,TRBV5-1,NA,ASSLAGGDQPQH
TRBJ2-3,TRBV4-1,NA,ASSQGPTSGTDTQY
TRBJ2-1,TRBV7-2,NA,ASSLAGTGGYNEQF
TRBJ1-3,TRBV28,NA,ASSSGQGGDTIY
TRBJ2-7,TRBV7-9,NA,ASSSKLAGGLYEQY
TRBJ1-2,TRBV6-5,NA,ASSSGTLRGYT
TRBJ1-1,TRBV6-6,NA,ASSYLNTEAF
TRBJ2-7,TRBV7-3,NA,ASSLIADSYEQY
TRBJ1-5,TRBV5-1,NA,ASREGPNQPQH
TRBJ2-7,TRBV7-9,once,ASSPSRTGRSYEQY
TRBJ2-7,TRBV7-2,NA,ASSLWEGNEQY
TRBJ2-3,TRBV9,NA,ASSASGTFGTDTQY